Sequencing of this T cell receptor (beta chain) was carried out in a study of regulatory T cells in long-lasting Graves disease. Ten or more counts support this clonotype. The CDR3 consists of 16 residues. Germline V lookup: CDR1 MRHNA, CDR2 SNTAGT. V trimming: 3 bases; J trimming: 5 bases; junction bases outside the gene matches: 6. Arm-PCR of CDR3 regions and iRepertoire HTBI primers were used to build TCR beta libraries. TCRdb redid the calling of the multiplex PCR reads with MiXCR, one entry per CDR3 protein. The sample has about 360,000 distinct CDR3 sequences; around 15% are singletons. This sample's time point: newly diagnosed GD, antithyroid drugs for less than 3 months. Researchers made the TCR library from RNA that was extracted from PBMCs. The data also belong to a second study, concerning T cells in Graves' hyperthyroidism and ophthalmopathy. Per that paper: The study used the HTBI primer set for a first-round RT-PCR of the TCR CDR3.

This clonotype was sampled from a woman younger than 35 with Graves disease. This chain connects TRBV6-4 to TRBJ2-3; 12 bases map to TRBD1. The sequencing used peripheral blood mononuclear cells (PBMCs), collected at new diagnosis, from a patient treated with antithyroid drugs. In DNA form, the CDR3 reads TGTGCCAGCAGTGATTGGGACAGGGGGCGCAAAGATACGCAGTATTTT. Translation gives CASSDWDRGRKDTQYF.